This T cell receptor (beta chain) was recovered during a study of follicular helper T cells after annual influenza vaccination. Study-wide context: For some subjects, blood spans the 2013-2014, 2014-2015 and 2015-2016 annual vaccinations.

Comment on this clone: Its target is not known.

Described time point: 2014-2015 season, 7 days after vaccination. Before and after seasonal inactivated influenza vaccination, adults gave blood for sorting CD4 subsets for sequencing. Overall study results and limits: Most later recoveries of Day 7 ICOS+CD38+ clones were ICOS-CD38- cTfh. Just roughly 9-22% of cells analyzed had recovered productive TCRB sequences.

The repertoire was sequenced with immunoSEQ multiplex PCR; TCRdb's copy has only in-frame clones and lacks some. Here the sample spans fewer than 11,000 clones, under 85% being singletons. V was pared by 0 bases and J by 6 bases, with 11 bases between. The CDR3 is made up of 15 amino acids. Looked up from germline, CDR1 is SGHVS and CDR2 is FNYEAQ. V is TRBV7-6 and J is TRBJ1-4; D ambiguous. The specimen was CXCR5- memory CD4+ T cells sorted from blood, collected 7 days after influenza vaccination. The TCR sequence derives from an adult who received the influenza vaccine. This chain's CDR3 is CASSLAGVGDEKLFF. For the CDR3, the DNA is TGTGCCAGCAGCTTAGCGGGAGTCGGGGATGAAAAACTGTTTTTT. Filled out from reference TRBV7-6 and TRBJ1-4, the complete variable domain reads GAGVSQSPRYKVTKRGQDVALRCDPISGHVSLYWYRQALGQGPEFLTYFNYEAQQDKSGLPNDRFSAERPEGSISTLTIQRTEQRDSAMYRCASSLAGVGDEKLFFGSGTQLSVL.